These 4 T cell receptor beta chains share one sample of origin, sequenced in a study of T cells after yellow fever vaccination (dated by TCRdb to about 2019). This sample's treatment or condition label indicates: live attenuated yellow fever vaccine strain. Library creation used 5' RACE. Sequencing used an Illumina HiSeq 2500. TCRdb reprocessed the public reads (quality trimming at Q25 with fastp, clone calling with MiXCR) and kept in-frame beta chains. Identical CDR3 proteins give one entry, which carries the most common genes and DNA. The sample table records about 630,000 distinct CDR3 sequences; about 12% of these occur just once. In total, the top ten clones hold 14% to 15% of the sample. The sequences come from PBMCs, collected on the day of the yellow fever booster vaccination. These receptors came from a man aged 25 to 40 who received the YFV17D yellow fever vaccine.

This sequence joins TRBV9 and TRBJ2-4; 9 bases line up with TRBD2. Trimming removed 4 bases from V and 7 bases from J; junction bases left unmatched: 12. Germline CDR1 is SGDLS and CDR2 is YYNGEE. This CDR3 contains 16 residues. CDR3 residues: CASSPAPGLAFNIQYF. The CDR3, as DNA: TGTGCCAGCAGCCCGGCCCCGGGACTAGCCTTTAACATTCAGTACTTC. The entire variable domain, with the rest obtained from reference TRBV9 and TRBJ2-4, is as follows: DSGVTQTPKHLITATGQRVTLRCSPRSGDLSVYWYQQSLDQGLQFLIQYYNGEERAKGNILERFSAQQFPDLHSELNLSSLELGDSALYFCASSPAPGLAFNIQYFGAGTRLSVL.

This clonotype was observed a few times. V is TRBV7-2 and J is TRBJ2-2; 13 positions match TRBD2. This CDR3 has 15 amino acids. Per the germline V gene, CDR1 is SGHTA and CDR2 is FQGNSA. The V segment lost 5 bases and the J segment 6 bases; nucleotides outside the gene matches: 3. The CDR3 loop reads CASSAGTSGAGELFF. In nucleotides, the CDR3 is TGTGCCAGCAGCGCCGGGACTAGCGGGGCCGGGGAGCTGTTTTTT.

This sequence joins TRBV23-1 and TRBJ2-1; tentatively, D is TRBD2 (5 bases). TRBV23-1 is marked as an open reading frame, function uncertain. The CDR3 is 13 amino acids. Between the trimmed V and J ends, which lost 0 bases and 14 bases, there was a span of 14 bases. CDR3 amino acids: CASSQSGELWEFF. As DNA, the CDR3 is TGCGCCAGCAGTCAATCCGGGGAACTTTGGGAGTTCTTC.

CDR3: CASSLTGALYGYTF. CDR3 nucleotide sequence: TGTGCCAGCAGCTTGACAGGGGCTCTCTATGGCTACACCTTC. The chain couples TRBV5-5 to TRBJ1-2; 7 positions agree with TRBD1. This CDR3 has 14 residues. CDR1 and CDR2 (germline): SGHKS, YYEKEE (reference sequence). J was trimmed by 4 bases and V by 1 base; bases with no gene match: 4.